A single sample gave rise to the 11 T cell receptor beta chains below, sequenced in a study of T cells in Graves' hyperthyroidism and ophthalmopathy. TCR beta CDR3 regions were amplified from RNA transcripts. When the TCR CDR3 underwent first-round RT-PCR, the HTBI primer set was used. TCRdb reprocessed the multiplex PCR reads via MiXCR and lists one record per CDR3 protein. The sample has approximately 640,000 distinct CDR3 sequences, about 18% seen once. The source material was blood. These receptor sequences come from a man in his fifties with Graves' hyperthyroidism.

This clonotype was seen many times. The chain joins TRBV14 to TRBJ2-7, with D possibly TRBD1 on 5 matching bases. The V end was cut by 0 bases, the J end by 8 bases, with 11 bases between. Germline CDR1 SGHDN, CDR2 FVKESK. The CDR3 contains 13 residues. In DNA form, the CDR3 reads TGTGCCAGCAGCCAAGATCGACAGACGAAGCAGTACTTC. Amino acid sequence: CASSQDRQTKQYF. Combining the CDR3 with reference TRBV14 and TRBJ2-7 gives the whole variable domain EAGVTQFPSHSVIEKGQTVTLRCDPISGHDNLYWYRRVMGKEIKFLLHFVKESKQDESGMPNNRFLAERTGGTYSTLKVQPAELEDSGVYFCASSQDRQTKQYFGPGTRLTVT.

This clonotype was found many times. V usage is TRBV11-2 and J usage is TRBJ1-1; unclear D gene. The CDR3 extends over 13 amino acids. CDR1 is SGHAT and CDR2 is FQNNGV in the germline V gene. V was cut by 3 bases and J by 1 base, with 6 bases left in between. DNA of the CDR3: TGTGCCAGCAGCTTCGAGAGGAACACTGAAGCTTTCTTT. Its translation is CASSFERNTEAFF.

The rearrangement links TRBV2 to TRBJ1-5; 8 bases are a match to TRBD1. Germline V CDR1 and CDR2: SNHLY, FYNNEI. The CDR3 totals 14 residues. The V and J ends lost 5 bases and 6 bases, in that order; junction bases with no gene match: 6. The CDR3: CASSSQGVAQPQHF. As DNA, the CDR3 is TGTGCCAGCAGTTCACAGGGGGTTGCTCAGCCCCAGCATTTT.

There are a few counts of this clonotype. The V and J genes are TRBV20-1 and TRBJ1-1; 7 bases are shared with TRBD1. V was pared by 0 bases and J by 1 base, with 29 bases of the junction left unmatched. The CDR3 contains 23 residues. The V gene's germline CDR1 is DFQATT and CDR2 SNEGSKA (reference sequence). The DNA for the CDR3 is TGCAGTGCTAGAGATATGGAGCCGGGACAGACAGGCGGGTCCGCCATGAGGAACACTGAAGCTTTCTTT. Protein product: CSARDMEPGQTGGSAMRNTEAFF.

In its sample, this clonotype was seen many times. CDR3 amino acids: CASKDGFQETQYF. Here the CDR3 DNA reads TGTGCCAGCAAAGACGGGTTCCAAGAGACCCAGTACTTC. J is TRBJ2-5 and V is TRBV2; D not certain. This CDR3 is built from 13 residues. The germline V gene has CDR1 SNHLY and CDR2 FYNNEI. Between the trimmed V and J ends, which lost 7 bases and 1 base, there was a span of 10 bases.

This clonotype was observed once. V is TRBV29-1 and J is TRBJ2-1; D tentatively fits TRBD1 or TRBD2 (5 bases each). This CDR3 region has 14 residues. Germline CDR1 and CDR2: SQVTM and ANQGSEA. With 4 bases removed from V and 4 bases from J, the gap between germline ends came to 14 bases. CDR3 protein: CSVGMDTGYNEQFF. CDR3 nucleotide sequence: TGCAGCGTTGGAATGGACACGGGGTACAATGAGCAGTTCTTC.

The rearrangement joins TRBV7-3 to TRBJ2-3, with TRBD2 identical over 11 bases. The ends lost 5 bases at V and 4 bases at J; junction bases unmatched: 5. The CDR3 contains 15 residues. The germline V gene has CDR1 SGHTA and CDR2 FQGTGA. CDR3 in DNA: TGTGCCAGCAGCCAAACTAGCGGGAGACCAGATACGCAGTATTTT. Translated, it gives CASSQTSGRPDTQYF.

This clonotype was counted ten times or more. The V call is TRBV20-1, the J call TRBJ1-1; D not resolved. The CDR3 is made up of 12 amino acids. Per the germline V gene, CDR1 is DFQATT and CDR2 is SNEGSKA (reference sequence). Trimming took off 5 bases at V and 3 bases at J, with 10 bases between the two ends. This chain's CDR3 is CSAPRWDTEAFF. CDR3 DNA: TGCAGTGCTCCCCGGTGGGACACTGAAGCTTTCTTT.

The V gene is TRBV20-1, the J gene TRBJ2-2, with 8 bases aligning to TRBD2. There are 16 residues in the CDR3. Germline V lookup: CDR1 DFQATT, CDR2 SNEGSKA (reference sequence). The J segment lost 6 bases and the V segment lost 3 bases, leaving 12 bases of the junction unmatched. The CDR3 protein is CSASLKLASGSGELFF. CDR3 DNA sequence: TGCAGTGCTAGTCTTAAGTTGGCTAGCGGGTCCGGGGAGCTGTTTTTT.

This clonotype showed up many times. The chain has TRBV11-2 and TRBJ2-3, with 12 bases fitting TRBD2. The CDR3 spans 15 residues. With V trimmed by 6 bases and J by 5 bases, 6 bases remained unmatched. CDR1 is SGHAT, CDR2 FQNNGV, per germline. Written as DNA, the CDR3 is TGTGCCAGCAGTTATCTAGCGGGAGGGAGAGATACGCAGTATTTT. Its translation is CASSYLAGGRDTQYF.

V gene TRBV7-2 combines with J gene TRBJ2-2; TRBD1 might be the D (6 bases). V lost 2 bases, J lost 0 bases, and 16 bases lay in between. The CDR3 contains 18 residues. Germline CDR1 is SGHTA and CDR2 is FQGNSA. The CDR3 bases are TGTGCCAGCAGCTTAAACAGGGTGGGGCTAGCGAACACCGGGGAGCTGTTTTTT. Translated, it gives CASSLNRVGLANTGELFF.